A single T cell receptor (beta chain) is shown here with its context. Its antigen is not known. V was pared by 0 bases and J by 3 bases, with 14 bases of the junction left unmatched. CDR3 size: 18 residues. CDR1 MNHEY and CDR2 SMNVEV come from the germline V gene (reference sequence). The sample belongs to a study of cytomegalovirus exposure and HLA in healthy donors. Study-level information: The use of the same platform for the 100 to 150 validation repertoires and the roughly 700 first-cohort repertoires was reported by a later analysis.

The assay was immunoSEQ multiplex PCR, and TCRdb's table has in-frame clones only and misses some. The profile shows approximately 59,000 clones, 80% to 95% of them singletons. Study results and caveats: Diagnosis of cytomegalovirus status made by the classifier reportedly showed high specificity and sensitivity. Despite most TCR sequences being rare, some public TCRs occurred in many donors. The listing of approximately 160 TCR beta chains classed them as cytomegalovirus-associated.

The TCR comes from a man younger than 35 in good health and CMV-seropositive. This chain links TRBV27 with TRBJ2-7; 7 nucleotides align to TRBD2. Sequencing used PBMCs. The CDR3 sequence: CASSLSGPGGIAGYEQYF. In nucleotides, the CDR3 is TGTGCCAGCAGTTTATCGGGCCCAGGCGGTATAGCGGGCTACGAGCAGTACTTC.